This TCR beta chain came from a study of human T cells and chemical hapten exposure. About the research overall: An area of 2 cm by 2 cm on upper inner arm skin received 2% DPC for sensitization. Each week of the approximately 25-week study, patients had diphenylcyclopropenone applied to the scalp.

Authors' analysis steps: Across samples, TCR counts had a median of about 88,000 and ranged from about 20,000 to 750,000. TCRdb re-derived calls from the RACE reads in MiXCR, one entry per CDR3 protein. TCRdb's processing, not the authors', yielded these V and J calls. Among about 190,000 distinct CDR3 sequences listed, 20% to 25% were seen once. The CDR3 has 11 residues. Germline loops: CDR1 MGHDK, CDR2 SYGVNS. V was pared by 4 bases and J by 12 bases, with 4 bases of the junction left unmatched. Stated time point: patch test 3, about 24 weeks after DPC sensitization. Treatment: therapeutic diphenylcyclopropenone sensitization with weekly scalp DPC. This clonotype appeared a few times.

The J gene is TRBJ2-7, the V gene TRBV25-1; 9 bases map to TRBD1. The sequence was obtained from a woman in her forties with alopecia areata. Some clones in this sample may be carry-over from other donors' samples. The specimen was whole blood, collected in connection with sensitization to the hapten diphenylcyclopropenone (DPC). The CDR3 DNA reads as TGTGCCAGCAGTGGGACAGGGGTGCGGTACTTC. This encodes CASSGTGVRYF.